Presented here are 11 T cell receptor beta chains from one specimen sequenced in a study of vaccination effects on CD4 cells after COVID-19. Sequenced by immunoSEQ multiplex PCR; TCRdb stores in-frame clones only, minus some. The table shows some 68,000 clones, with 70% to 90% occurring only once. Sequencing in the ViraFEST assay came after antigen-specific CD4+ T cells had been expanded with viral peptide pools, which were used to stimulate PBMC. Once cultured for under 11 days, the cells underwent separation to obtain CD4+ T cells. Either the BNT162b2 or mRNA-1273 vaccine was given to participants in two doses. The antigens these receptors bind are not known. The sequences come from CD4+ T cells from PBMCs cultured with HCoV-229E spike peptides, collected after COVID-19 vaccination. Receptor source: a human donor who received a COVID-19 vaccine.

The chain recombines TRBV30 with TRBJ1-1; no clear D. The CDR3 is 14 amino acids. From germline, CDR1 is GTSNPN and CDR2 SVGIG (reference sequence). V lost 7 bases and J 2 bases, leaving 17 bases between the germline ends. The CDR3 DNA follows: TGTGCCTTGACCCCTAGGGTACCCAACACTGAAGCTTTCTTT. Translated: CALTPRVPNTEAFF.

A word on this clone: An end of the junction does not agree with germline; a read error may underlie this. CDR3 protein: CASSQGGTGSF. The CDR3 nucleotides are TGTGCCAGCAGCCAAGGGGGTACTGGGAGCTTC. This chain connects TRBV14 to TRBJ1-2; no definite D call. Germline V lookup: CDR1 SGHDN, CDR2 FVKESK. This CDR3 comprises 11 residues.

Written as DNA, the CDR3 is TGCGCCAGCAGCCCCCAGGCGGGCACAGATACGCAGTATTTT. It encodes CASSPQAGTDTQYF. The gene calls are TRBV5-1 and TRBJ2-3; D ambiguous. Germline assignment: CDR1 SGHRS and CDR2 YFSETQ. The CDR3 loop spans 14 amino acids. V lost 4 bases and J lost 1, with 10 bases in between.

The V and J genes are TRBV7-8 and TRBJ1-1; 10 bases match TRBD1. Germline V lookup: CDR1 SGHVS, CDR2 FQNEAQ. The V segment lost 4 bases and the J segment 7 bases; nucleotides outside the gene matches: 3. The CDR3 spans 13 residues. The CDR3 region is CASSWGQGFEAFF. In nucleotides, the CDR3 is TGTGCCAGCAGCTGGGGACAGGGGTTTGAAGCTTTCTTT.

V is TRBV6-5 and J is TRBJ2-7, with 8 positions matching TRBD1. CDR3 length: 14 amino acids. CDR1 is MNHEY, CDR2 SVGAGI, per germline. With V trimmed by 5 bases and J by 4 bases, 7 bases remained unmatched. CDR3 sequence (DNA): TGTGCCAGCAGTCCCAGACAGGGGAAGTACGAGCAGTACGTC. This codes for CASSPRQGKYEQYV.

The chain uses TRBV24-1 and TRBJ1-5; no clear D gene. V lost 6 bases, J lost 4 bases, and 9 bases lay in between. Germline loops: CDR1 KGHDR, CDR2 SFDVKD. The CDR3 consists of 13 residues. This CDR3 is CATSLENNQPQHF. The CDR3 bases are TGTGCCACCAGTCTAGAAAATAATCAGCCCCAGCATTTT.

The CDR3 reads CASSDQGPKNIQYF. The DNA for the CDR3 is TGTGCCAGCAGCGATCAGGGACCCAAAAACATTCAGTACTTC. The genes are TRBV6-6 and TRBJ2-4; tentatively, D is TRBD1 or TRBD2 (5 bases each). The CDR3 has 14 residues. From germline, CDR1 is MNHNY and CDR2 SVGAGI (reference sequence). With 6 bases removed from V and 2 bases from J, the gap between germline ends came to 11 bases.

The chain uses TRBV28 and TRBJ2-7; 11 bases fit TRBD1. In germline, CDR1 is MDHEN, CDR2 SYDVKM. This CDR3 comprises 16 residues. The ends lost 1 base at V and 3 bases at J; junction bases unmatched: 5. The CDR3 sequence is CASSLSSGQGVYEQYV. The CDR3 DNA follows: TGTGCCAGCAGTTTATCTTCGGGACAGGGGGTCTACGAGCAGTACGTC.

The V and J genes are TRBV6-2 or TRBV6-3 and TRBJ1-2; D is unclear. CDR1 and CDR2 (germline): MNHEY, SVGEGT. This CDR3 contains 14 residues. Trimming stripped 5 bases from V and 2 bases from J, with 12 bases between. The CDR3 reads CASSAPGNNYGYTF. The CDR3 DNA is TGTGCCAGCAGTGCACCCGGGAACAACTATGGCTACACCTTC.

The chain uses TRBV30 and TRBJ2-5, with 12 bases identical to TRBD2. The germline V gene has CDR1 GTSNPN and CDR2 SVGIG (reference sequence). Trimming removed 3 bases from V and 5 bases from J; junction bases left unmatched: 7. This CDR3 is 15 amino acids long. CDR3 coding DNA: TGTGCCTGGAGCCGGACTAGCGGGGTATTCGAGACCCAGTACTTC. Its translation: CAWSRTSGVFETQYF.

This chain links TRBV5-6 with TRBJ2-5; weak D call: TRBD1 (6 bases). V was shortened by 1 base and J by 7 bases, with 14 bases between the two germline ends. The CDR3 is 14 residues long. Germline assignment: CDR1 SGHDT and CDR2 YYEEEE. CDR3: CASSLFGGLGTQYF. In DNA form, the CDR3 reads TGTGCCAGCAGCTTGTTTGGGGGCCTAGGGACCCAGTACTTC.